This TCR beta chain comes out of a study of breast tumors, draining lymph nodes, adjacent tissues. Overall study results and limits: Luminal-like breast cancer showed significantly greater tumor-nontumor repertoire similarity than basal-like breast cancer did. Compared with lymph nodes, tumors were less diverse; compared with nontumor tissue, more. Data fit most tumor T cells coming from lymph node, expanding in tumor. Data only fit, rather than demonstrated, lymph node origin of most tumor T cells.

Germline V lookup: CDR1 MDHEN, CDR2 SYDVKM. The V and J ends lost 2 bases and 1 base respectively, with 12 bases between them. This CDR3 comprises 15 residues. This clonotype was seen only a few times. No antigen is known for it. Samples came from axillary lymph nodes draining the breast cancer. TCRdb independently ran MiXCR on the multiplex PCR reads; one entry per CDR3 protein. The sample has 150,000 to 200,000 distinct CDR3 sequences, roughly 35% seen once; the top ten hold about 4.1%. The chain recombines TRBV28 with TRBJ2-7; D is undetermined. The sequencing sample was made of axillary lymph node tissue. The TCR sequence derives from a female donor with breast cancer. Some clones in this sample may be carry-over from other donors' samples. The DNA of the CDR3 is TGTGCCAGCAGTTTAGGGTATCTGGGTTCCTACGAGCAGTACTTC. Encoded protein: CASSLGYLGSYEQYF.